The 22 T cell receptor beta chains reported below all come from one sample, sequenced in a study of CD8+CD57+ T cells in acquired aplastic anemia. The patients chosen for sequencing had shown expansion of CD8+CD57+ cells (detected by flow cytometry). Profiles of TCR beta VDJ and CDR3 were generated from a genomic DNA template. TCRdb ran MiXCR on the reads and lists one entry per CDR3 protein. The table lists 450,000 to 600,000 distinct CDR3 sequences, around 33% of them singletons. The sample consisted of sorted CD4+, CD8+, or CD8+CD57+ T cells (not recorded which) from PBMCs. The receptors come from a human donor with aplastic anemia.

The J gene is TRBJ1-2, the V gene TRBV6-2 or TRBV6-3; D remains unclear. This CDR3 has 15 amino acids. With 6 bases removed from V and 0 bases from J, the gap between germline ends came to 14 bases. The germline V gene has CDR1 MNHEY and CDR2 SVGEGT. The CDR3 sequence: CASRRVGHSNYGYTF. CDR3 nucleotides: TGTGCCAGCAGGAGAGTTGGTCACTCTAACTATGGCTACACCTTC.

This clonotype was detected only a few times. The chain carries TRBV12-3 or TRBV12-4 and TRBJ2-2; TRBD1 aligns across 7 bases. V lost 5 bases and J lost 1; bases outside the gene matches: 7. The CDR3 consists of 16 residues. The CDR3 protein is CASSLPDRENTGELFF. Written as DNA, the CDR3 is TGTGCCAGCAGTCTCCCAGACAGGGAGAACACCGGGGAGCTGTTTTTT.

CDR3: CASTQDRVETQYF. The CDR3 DNA sequence: TGTGCCAGCACTCAGGACAGGGTTGAGACCCAGTACTTC. The chain is built from TRBV12-3 or TRBV12-4 and TRBJ2-5; 8 positions match TRBD1. The CDR3 contains 13 residues. The V and J ends lost 7 bases and 5 bases, in that order; junction bases with no gene match: 6.

This clonotype was seen once. One end of the junction varies from germline; a read error may be responsible. The chain has TRBV10-2 and TRBJ2-7; 9 nucleotides line up with TRBD2. CDR3 length equals 16 residues. CDR1 is WSHSY and CDR2 is SAAADI in the germline V gene. DNA for the CDR3: TGTGCCAGCAGTAAACAAGTCCTAGCGGGAACCTACGAGCAGTACTTC. The encoded protein is CASSKQVLAGTYEQYF.

This rearrangement joins TRBV6-1 to TRBJ1-3, with 7 nucleotides matching TRBD1. Germline loops: CDR1 MNHNS, CDR2 SASEGT. CDR3 size: 15 residues. V lost 4 bases to trimming and J lost 2 bases; unmatched junction nucleotides: 5. The CDR3 DNA is TGTGCCAGCAGTGCCACGGGACAGCCTGGAAACACCATATATTTT. Its protein product is CASSATGQPGNTIYF.

This sequence joins TRBV10-3 and TRBJ2-7, with 7 bases aligning to TRBD1. Looked up from germline, CDR1 is ENHRY and CDR2 is SYGVKD. This CDR3 spans 13 amino acids. J was trimmed by 4 bases and V by 7 bases; bases with no gene match: 7. Written as DNA, the CDR3 is TGTGCCATCAACCGGGACAGCAGATACGAGCAGTACTTC. Protein sequence: CAINRDSRYEQYF.

As regards this clonotype: Compared with germline, one end of the junction differs, possibly owing to a read error. The rearrangement links TRBV27 to TRBJ2-7; 9 nucleotides match TRBD1. The CDR3 is 16 amino acids. The germline V gene encodes CDR1 MNHEY and CDR2 SMNVEV (reference sequence). For the CDR3, the DNA is TGTACCAGCAGTTCGGGCTTGAGACAGGGGGAGGGTGAGCAGTACTTC. This codes for CTSSSGLRQGEGEQYF.

The gene calls are TRBV9 and TRBJ2-7; TRBD2 aligns across 11 bases. With 4 bases clipped from V and 8 bases from J, the junction kept 11 bases outside the gene matches. There are 15 residues in the CDR3. Germline CDR1 and CDR2: SGDLS and YYNGEE. CDR3 loop: CASSQDGLAGGQQYF. CDR3 coding DNA: TGTGCCAGCAGCCAAGATGGCCTAGCGGGAGGCCAGCAGTACTTC.

V and J are TRBV15 and TRBJ1-2; the D gene is possibly TRBD1 (5 bases). The CDR3 covers 13 residues. Per the germline V gene, CDR1 is LNHNV and CDR2 is YYDKDF (reference sequence). V was cut by 8 bases and J by 3 bases, with 13 bases left in between. The CDR3 coding sequence is TGTGCCACCTCTGCAGGGTTGCACTATGGCTACACCTTC. Its translation is CATSAGLHYGYTF.

This clonotype has a count of ten or more. The chain recombines TRBV19 with TRBJ2-7, with TRBD1 matching over 10 bases. The CDR3 totals 14 residues. Germline V gene lookup returns CDR1 LNHDA and CDR2 SQIVND (reference sequence). The V gene end was trimmed by 4 bases and the J gene end by 5 bases; junction bases not matched to a gene: 5. DNA of the CDR3: TGTGCCAGTAGTAGGGGACAGGGGATCCACGAGCAGTACTTC. Its translation is CASSRGQGIHEQYF.

The chain links TRBV19 to TRBJ2-1; possible D gene TRBD2, 6 bases. The CDR3 has 14 amino acids. Trimming took off 3 bases at V and 3 bases at J, with 9 bases between the two ends. Germline assignment: CDR1 LNHDA and CDR2 SQIVND (reference sequence). CDR3 loop: CASSIWRGYNEQFF. CDR3 sequence (DNA): TGTGCCAGTAGTATTTGGCGGGGCTACAATGAGCAGTTCTTC.

There are a few counts of this clonotype. The chain has TRBV7-8 and TRBJ1-4; weak D call: TRBD1 (6 bases). Germline CDR1 reads SGHVS; CDR2 reads FQNEAQ. Trimming shortened V by 3 bases and J by 8 bases, and 13 bases separated the two germline ends. This CDR3 has 14 amino acids. Here the CDR3 reads CASSLVRGGEKLFF. CDR3 sequence (DNA): TGTGCCAGCAGCTTGGTCAGGGGAGGGGAAAAACTGTTTTTT.

The rearrangement links TRBV7-2 to TRBJ2-7; D perhaps matches TRBD1 (5 bases). Germline lookup yields CDR1 SGHTA and CDR2 FQGNSA. The CDR3 is 14 residues long. Trimming cost V 1 base and J 5 bases, with 12 bases left between them. The DNA for the CDR3 is TGTGCCAGCAGCTTAGGGGGCCGAGGCGACGAGCAGTACTTC. Protein: CASSLGGRGDEQYF.

To note about this clonotype: A read error may produce the germline difference seen at one junction end. The chain combines TRBV2 with TRBJ1-2; D not certain. The CDR3 contains 18 residues. Germline-derived CDR1 and CDR2 are SNHLY and FYNNEI. This chain's CDR3 is CATSDLIGTIGPLYGYTF. CDR3 nucleotide sequence: TGTGCCACCAGTGATTTAATAGGAACGATCGGGCCTCTCTATGGCTACACCTTC.

The sample holds a few counts of this clonotype. A much larger clone sits a single nucleotide away, making a read error possible. The final CDR3 position lacks the conserved phenylalanine or tryptophan, pointing to a likely read error. The CDR3 here is CASGTSSGQPQHL. CDR3 bases: TGTGCCAGCGGGACATCTTCGGGTCAGCCCCAGCATCTT. V gene TRBV2 combines with J gene TRBJ1-5; D might be TRBD1 (6 bases). CDR1 SNHLY and CDR2 FYNNEI come from the germline V gene. V was shortened by 8 bases and J by 6 bases, with 14 bases between the two germline ends. CDR3 length: 13 residues.

This clonotype was seen ten or more times. This chain connects TRBV2 to TRBJ1-2; no clear D. The V gene's germline CDR1 is SNHLY and CDR2 FYNNEI. This CDR3 comprises 15 residues. Trimming stripped 10 bases from V and 4 bases from J, with 22 bases between. The CDR3 DNA reads as TGTGCCACCCAATCTTCGGGCTTATCTGCCTATGGCTACACCTTC. This codes for CATQSSGLSAYGYTF.

The sample holds one count of this clonotype. V is TRBV12-5 and J is TRBJ1-5, with a possible D match to TRBD1 (6 bases). This CDR3 comprises 19 residues. V gave up 2 bases and J gave up 1 base, with 21 bases separating them. The germline CDR1 and CDR2 sequences are LGHNT and FRNRAP. This chain's CDR3 is CASGLIGGLRETSNQPQHF. The CDR3 coding sequence is TGTGCTAGTGGTTTGATCGGGGGGCTCCGGGAAACGAGCAATCAGCCCCAGCATTTT.

The chain employs TRBV2 and TRBJ1-6; D is unresolved. V was cut by 8 bases and J by 0 bases, with 14 bases left in between. Germline V gene lookup returns CDR1 SNHLY and CDR2 FYNNEI. This CDR3 has 16 amino acids. This CDR3 is CASAFRPSSYNSPLHF. Here the CDR3 DNA reads TGTGCCAGCGCGTTTCGGCCGAGCTCCTATAATTCACCCCTCCACTTT.

This clonotype was recorded at least ten times. The rearrangement joins TRBV2 to TRBJ1-5; D is uncertain. Germline CDR1 reads SNHLY; CDR2 reads FYNNEI. V lost 5 bases, J lost 4 bases, and 9 bases lay in between. The CDR3 is 13 residues long. CDR3 sequence: CASSPYLNQPQHF. CDR3 coding DNA: TGTGCCAGCAGTCCCTATCTTAATCAGCCCCAGCATTTT.

The J gene is TRBJ1-2, the V gene TRBV25-1; TRBD1 might be the D (5 bases). Deletions cut 5 bases from V and 4 bases from J, with 8 bases between. CDR3 size: 12 residues. The germline gives CDR1 MGHDK, CDR2 SYGVNS. As DNA, the CDR3 is TGTGCCAGCAGTTGGCAGGGCTATGGCTACACCTTC. Protein sequence: CASSWQGYGYTF.

V is TRBV25-1 and J is TRBJ1-1, with D possibly TRBD1 on 5 matching bases. Trimming shortened V by 8 bases and J by 4 bases, and 20 bases separated the two germline ends. From germline, CDR1 is MGHDK and CDR2 SYGVNS. CDR3 length: 15 amino acids. The CDR3: CASRKPGPGSTEAFF. The CDR3 nucleotides read TGTGCCAGCCGAAAACCCGGCCCAGGGAGCACTGAAGCTTTCTTT.

The rearrangement joins TRBV6-1 to TRBJ1-1; D is uncertain. Trimming removed 5 bases at V and 1 base at J, with 17 bases between. This CDR3 has 16 amino acids. Germline V lookup: CDR1 MNHNS, CDR2 SASEGT. The CDR3 loop is CASSTSSGPPNTEAFF. The DNA for the CDR3 is TGTGCCAGCAGTACCAGCAGCGGACCGCCGAACACTGAAGCTTTCTTT.